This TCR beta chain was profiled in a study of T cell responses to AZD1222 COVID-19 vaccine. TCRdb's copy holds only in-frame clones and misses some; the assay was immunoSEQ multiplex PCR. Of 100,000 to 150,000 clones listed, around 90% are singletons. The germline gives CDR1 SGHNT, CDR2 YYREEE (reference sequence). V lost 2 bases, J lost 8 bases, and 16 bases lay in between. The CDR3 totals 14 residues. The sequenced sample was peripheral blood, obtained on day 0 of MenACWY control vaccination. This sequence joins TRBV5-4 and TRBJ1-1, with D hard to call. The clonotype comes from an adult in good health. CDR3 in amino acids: CASSFVGREREAFF. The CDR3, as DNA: TGTGCCAGCAGCTTTGTTGGACGGGAGAGGGAAGCTTTCTTT. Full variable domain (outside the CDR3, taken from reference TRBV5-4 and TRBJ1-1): ETGVTQSPTHLIKTRGQQVTLRCSSQSGHNTVSWYQQALGQGPQFIFQYYREEENGRGNFPPRFSGLQFPNYSSELNVNALELDDSALYLCASSFVGREREAFFGQGTRLTVV.